The 10 T cell receptor beta chains given below trace back to one sample, sequenced in a study of blood T cell repertoires in COVID-19. The table came from immunoSEQ multiplex PCR; TCRdb's copy has only in-frame clones and leaves some out. The data contain 250,000 to 350,000 clones, more than 70% of them singletons. Specimen: peripheral blood. The receptors here all came from a young man who had recovered from COVID-19.

J is TRBJ2-1 and V is TRBV12-5, with D possibly being TRBD2 (6 bases). The V end was cut by 6 bases, the J end by 4 bases, with 10 bases between. The CDR3 extends over 13 amino acids. Per the germline V gene, CDR1 is LGHNT and CDR2 is FRNRAP. The CDR3 loop is CASGLDYYNEQFF. The CDR3 DNA reads TGTGCTAGTGGCCTGGACTATTACAATGAGCAGTTCTTC.

The chain carries TRBV19 and TRBJ2-1; 10 bases are a match to TRBD2. Germline CDR1 LNHDA, CDR2 SQIVND (reference sequence). CDR3 length: 15 residues. The J segment lost 6 bases and the V segment lost 3 bases, leaving 5 bases of the junction unmatched. The chain's CDR3 is CASSMGSGGSNEQFF. The DNA for the CDR3 is TGTGCCAGTAGTATGGGTAGCGGGGGGTCCAATGAGCAGTTCTTC.

The chain employs TRBV19 and TRBJ1-4, with 10 bases aligning to TRBD1. Germline assignment: CDR1 LNHDA and CDR2 SQIVND (reference sequence). This CDR3 is built from 16 residues. V dropped 5 bases and J dropped 7; count of bases not matched to a gene: 10. The CDR3 sequence: CASSADRGVFGEKLFF. Here the CDR3 DNA reads TGTGCCAGTAGTGCGGACAGGGGGGTCTTCGGTGAAAAACTGTTTTTT.

The V gene is TRBV10-1, the J gene TRBJ2-7; the D gene is possibly TRBD1 (5 bases). Trimming removed 5 bases at V and 2 bases at J, with 13 bases between. Germline-derived CDR1 and CDR2 are WNHNN and SYGVQD (reference sequence). The CDR3 spans 14 residues. The CDR3 here is CASSTGANPYEQYF. As DNA, the CDR3 is TGCGCCAGCAGTACTGGGGCCAATCCCTACGAGCAGTACTTC.

V gene TRBV4-2 combines with J gene TRBJ2-2; TRBD2 might be the D (6 bases). The germline V gene has CDR1 LGHNA and CDR2 YNFKEQ. Trimming left V 3 bases short and J 7 bases short, with 9 bases between. The CDR3 runs 13 residues. As DNA, the CDR3 is TGTGCCAGCAGCCAGGACTACAGCGGGGAGCTGTTTTTT. This translates into CASSQDYSGELFF.

The rearrangement links TRBV23-1 to TRBJ1-2, with 10 bases matching TRBD1. TRBV23-1 is placed among ORFs of uncertain function. With 8 bases clipped from V and 7 bases from J, the junction kept 16 bases outside the gene matches. There are 16 residues in the CDR3. This CDR3 is CASSLRDRGPSSGYTF. In DNA form, the CDR3 reads TGCGCCAGCTCACTCCGGGACAGGGGCCCTTCTAGTGGCTACACCTTC.

This chain uses TRBV5-1 with TRBJ2-2; the D is unclear. The CDR3 is 14 residues long. Germline V CDR1 and CDR2: SGHRS, YFSETQ. V shed 3 bases and J shed 4 bases, with 10 bases lying between them. CDR3 residues: CASSSPLLTGELFF. DNA for the CDR3: TGCGCCAGCAGCTCCCCCCTCCTCACCGGGGAGCTGTTTTTT.

The CDR3 region has the DNA TGTGCCAGCAGCCTTAGGGGTGAAACTGAAGCTTTCTTT. This gives the protein CASSLRGETEAFF. V usage is TRBV7-9 and J usage is TRBJ1-1; D is possibly TRBD1 (5 bases). The germline V gene has CDR1 SEHNR and CDR2 FQNEAQ (reference sequence). This CDR3 contains 13 residues. V was clipped by 5 bases and J by 5 bases, with 12 bases between them.

This clone occurred once. This rearrangement joins TRBV2 to TRBJ1-4; D remains ambiguous. Trimming took 4 bases from V and 6 from J, leaving 6 bases between them. Germline V gene sequence: CDR1 SNHLY, CDR2 FYNNEI. The CDR3 contains 12 residues. CDR3 sequence: CASSVSHEKLFF. The CDR3 DNA follows: TGTGCCAGCAGTGTTAGCCATGAAAAACTGTTTTTT.

The chain combines TRBV12-3 or TRBV12-4 with TRBJ1-1; D is uncertain. This CDR3 has 13 amino acids. V shed 6 bases and J shed 1 base, with 9 bases lying between them. The CDR3 spells CASSYGENTEAFF. In DNA, the CDR3 is TGTGCCAGCAGCTACGGGGAGAACACTGAAGCTTTCTTT.